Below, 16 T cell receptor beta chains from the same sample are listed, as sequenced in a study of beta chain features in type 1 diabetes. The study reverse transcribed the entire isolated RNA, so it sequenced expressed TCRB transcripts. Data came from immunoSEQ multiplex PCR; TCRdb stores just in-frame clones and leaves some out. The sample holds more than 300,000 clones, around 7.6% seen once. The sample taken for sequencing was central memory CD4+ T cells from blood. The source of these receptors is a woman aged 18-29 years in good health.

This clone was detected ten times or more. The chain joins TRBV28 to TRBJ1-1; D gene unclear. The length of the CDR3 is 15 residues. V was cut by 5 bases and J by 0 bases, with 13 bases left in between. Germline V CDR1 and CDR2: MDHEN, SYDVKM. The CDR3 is CASSALGHLNTEAFF. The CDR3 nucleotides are TGTGCCAGCAGTGCACTGGGTCACTTGAACACTGAAGCTTTCTTT.

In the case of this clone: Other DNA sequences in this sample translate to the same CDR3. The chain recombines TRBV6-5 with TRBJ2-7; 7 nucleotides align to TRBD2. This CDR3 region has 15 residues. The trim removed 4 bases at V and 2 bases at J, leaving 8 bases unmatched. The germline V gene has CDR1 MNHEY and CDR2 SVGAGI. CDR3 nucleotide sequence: TGTGCCAGCAGTTCTCCTAGCGGACGAACCTACGAGCAGTACTTC. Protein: CASSSPSGRTYEQYF.

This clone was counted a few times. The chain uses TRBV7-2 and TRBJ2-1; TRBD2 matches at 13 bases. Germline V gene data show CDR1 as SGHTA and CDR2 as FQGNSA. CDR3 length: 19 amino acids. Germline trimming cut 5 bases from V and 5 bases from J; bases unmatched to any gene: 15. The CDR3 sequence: CASSQRTSGRTSDHNEQFF. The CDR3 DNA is TGTGCCAGCAGCCAGCGGACTAGCGGGAGAACCTCCGACCACAATGAGCAGTTCTTC.

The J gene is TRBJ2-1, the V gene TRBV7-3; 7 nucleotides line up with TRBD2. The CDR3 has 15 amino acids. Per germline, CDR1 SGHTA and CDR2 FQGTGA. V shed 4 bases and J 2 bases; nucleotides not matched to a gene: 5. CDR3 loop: CASSSMSGAYNEQFF. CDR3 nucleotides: TGTGCCAGCAGCTCTATGAGCGGGGCCTACAATGAGCAGTTCTTC. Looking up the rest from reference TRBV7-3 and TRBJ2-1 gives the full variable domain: GAGVSQTPSNKVTEKGKYVELRCDPISGHTALYWYRQSLGQGPEFLIYFQGTGAADDSGLPNDRFFAVRPEGSVSTLKIQRTERGDSAVYLCASSSMSGAYNEQFFGPGTRLTVL.

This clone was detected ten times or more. Here the CDR3 reads CASSLDRYTGGGNTIYF. Here the CDR3 DNA reads TGTGCCAGCAGCTTGGACAGATATACAGGGGGCGGAAACACCATATATTTT. V is TRBV5-6 and J is TRBJ1-3, with 9 bases matching TRBD1. Germline V CDR1 and CDR2: SGHDT, YYEEEE. With 0 bases clipped from V and 4 bases from J, the junction kept 8 bases outside the gene matches. The CDR3 has 17 amino acids. Drawing the rest from reference TRBV5-6 and TRBJ1-3, the complete variable domain is DAGVTQSPTHLIKTRGQQVTLRCSPKSGHDTVSWYQQALGQGPQFIFQYYEEEERQRGNFPDRFSGHQFPNYSSELNVNALLLGDSALYLCASSLDRYTGGGNTIYFGEGSWLTVV.

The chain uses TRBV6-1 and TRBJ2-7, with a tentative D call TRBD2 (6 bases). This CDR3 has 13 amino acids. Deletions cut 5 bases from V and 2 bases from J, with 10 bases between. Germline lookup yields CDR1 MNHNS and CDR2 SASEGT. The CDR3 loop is CASSQAGPYEQYF. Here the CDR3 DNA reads TGTGCCAGCAGTCAGGCGGGACCCTACGAGCAGTACTTC.

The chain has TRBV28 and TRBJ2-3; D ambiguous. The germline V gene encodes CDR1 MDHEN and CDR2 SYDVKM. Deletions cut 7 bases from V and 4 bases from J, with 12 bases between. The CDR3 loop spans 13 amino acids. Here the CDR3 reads CASTTSPADTQYF. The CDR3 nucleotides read TGTGCCAGCACGACAAGCCCTGCAGATACGCAGTATTTT.

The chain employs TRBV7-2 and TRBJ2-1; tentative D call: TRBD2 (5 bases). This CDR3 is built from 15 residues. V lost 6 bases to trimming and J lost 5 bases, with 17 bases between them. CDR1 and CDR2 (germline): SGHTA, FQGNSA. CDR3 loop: CASRQAVGLDNEQFF. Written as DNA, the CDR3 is TGTGCCAGCAGGCAAGCGGTCGGACTGGACAATGAGCAGTTCTTC.

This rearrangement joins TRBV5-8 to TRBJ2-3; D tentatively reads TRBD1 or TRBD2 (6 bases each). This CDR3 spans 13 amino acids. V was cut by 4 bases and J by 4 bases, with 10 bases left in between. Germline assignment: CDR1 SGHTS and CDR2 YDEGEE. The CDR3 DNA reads TGTGCCAGCAGCGGAGGGGGATCAGATACGCAGTATTTT. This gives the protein CASSGGGSDTQYF.

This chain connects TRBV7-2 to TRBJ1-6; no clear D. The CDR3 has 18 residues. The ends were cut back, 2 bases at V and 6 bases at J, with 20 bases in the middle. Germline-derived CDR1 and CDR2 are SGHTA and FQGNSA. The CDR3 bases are TGTGCCAGCAGCTTATCAGGAAATCAGCCCTTGTCTAATTCACCCCTCCACTTT. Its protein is CASSLSGNQPLSNSPLHF.

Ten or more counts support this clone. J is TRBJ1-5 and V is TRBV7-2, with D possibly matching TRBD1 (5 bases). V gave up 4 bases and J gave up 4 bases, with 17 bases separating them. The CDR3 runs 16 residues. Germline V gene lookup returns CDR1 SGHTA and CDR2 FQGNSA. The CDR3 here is CASSYEGLGWNQPQHF. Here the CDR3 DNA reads TGTGCCAGCAGCTATGAGGGGTTAGGTTGGAATCAGCCCCAGCATTTT.

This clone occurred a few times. This CDR3 is CASGGVNNEQFF. CDR3 DNA sequence: TGTGCCAGCGGGGGAGTTAACAATGAGCAGTTCTTC. This rearrangement joins TRBV2 to TRBJ2-1; D tentatively fits TRBD1 or TRBD2 (5 bases each). With 8 bases removed from V and 5 bases from J, the gap between germline ends came to 10 bases. From germline, CDR1 is SNHLY and CDR2 FYNNEI. This CDR3 is built from 12 residues. Variable domain in full (rest from reference TRBV2 and TRBJ2-1): EPEVTQTPSHQVTQMGQEVILRCVPISNHLYFYWYRQILGQKVEFLVSFYNNEISEKSEIFDDQFSVERPDGSNFTLKIRSTKLEDSAMYFCASGGVNNEQFFGPGTRLTVL.

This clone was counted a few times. CDR3 bases: TGTGCCAGCAGTTACGGGACAGGGCAAGGAGAGACCCAGTACTTC. This codes for CASSYGTGQGETQYF. The chain is built from TRBV6-5 and TRBJ2-5, with 9 bases identical to TRBD1. The CDR3 loop spans 15 amino acids. Germline CDR1 and CDR2: MNHEY and SVGAGI. With 2 bases clipped from V and 4 bases from J, the junction kept 5 bases outside the gene matches.

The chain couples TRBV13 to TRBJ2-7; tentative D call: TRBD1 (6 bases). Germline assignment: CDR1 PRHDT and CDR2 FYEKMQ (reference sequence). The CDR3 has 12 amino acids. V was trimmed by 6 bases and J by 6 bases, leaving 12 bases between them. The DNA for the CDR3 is TGTGCCAGCAGTCAACAGGGCACCGAGCAGTACTTC. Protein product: CASSQQGTEQYF.

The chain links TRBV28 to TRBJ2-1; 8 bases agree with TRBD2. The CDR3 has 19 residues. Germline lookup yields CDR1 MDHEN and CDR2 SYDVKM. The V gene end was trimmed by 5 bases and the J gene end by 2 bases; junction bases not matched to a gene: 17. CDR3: CASSPLSSGLHTAYNEQFF. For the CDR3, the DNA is TGTGCCAGCAGTCCTCTTTCTAGCGGGCTCCATACGGCCTACAATGAGCAGTTCTTC.

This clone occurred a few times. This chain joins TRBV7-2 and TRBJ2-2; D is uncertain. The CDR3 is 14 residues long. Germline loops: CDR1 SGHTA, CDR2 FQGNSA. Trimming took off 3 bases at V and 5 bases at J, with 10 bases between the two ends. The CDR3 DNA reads TGTGCCAGCAGCTTTGGACCCCGGACCGGGGAGCTGTTTTTT. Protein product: CASSFGPRTGELFF. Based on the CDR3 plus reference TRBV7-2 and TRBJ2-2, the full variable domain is GAGVSQSPSNKVTEKGKDVELRCDPISGHTALYWYRQSLGQGLEFLIYFQGNSAPDKSGLPSDRFSAERTGGSVSTLTIQRTQQEDSAVYLCASSFGPRTGELFFGEGSRLTVL.